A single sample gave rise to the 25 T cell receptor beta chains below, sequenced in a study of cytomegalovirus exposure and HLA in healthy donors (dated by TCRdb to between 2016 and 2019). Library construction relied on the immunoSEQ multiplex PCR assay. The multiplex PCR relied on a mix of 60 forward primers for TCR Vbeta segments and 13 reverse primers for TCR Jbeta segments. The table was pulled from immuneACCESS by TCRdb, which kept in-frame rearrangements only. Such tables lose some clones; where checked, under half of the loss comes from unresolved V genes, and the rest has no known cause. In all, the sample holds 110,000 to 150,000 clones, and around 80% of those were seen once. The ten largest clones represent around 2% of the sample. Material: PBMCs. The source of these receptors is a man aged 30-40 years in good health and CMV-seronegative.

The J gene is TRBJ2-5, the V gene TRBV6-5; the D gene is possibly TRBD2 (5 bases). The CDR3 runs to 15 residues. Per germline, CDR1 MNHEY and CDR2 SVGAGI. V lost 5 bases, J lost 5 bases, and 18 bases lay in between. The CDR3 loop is CASSATGWPMETQYF. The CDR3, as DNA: TGTGCCAGCAGTGCCACGGGGTGGCCTATGGAGACCCAGTACTTC.

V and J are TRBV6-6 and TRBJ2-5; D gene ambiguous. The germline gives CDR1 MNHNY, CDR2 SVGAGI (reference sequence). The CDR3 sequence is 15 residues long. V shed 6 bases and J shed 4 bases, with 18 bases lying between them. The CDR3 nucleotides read TGTGCCAGCAGGACACCCGAACCGTATCGAGAGACCCAGTACTTC. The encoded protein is CASRTPEPYRETQYF.

CDR3 sequence (DNA): TGTGCCACCAATTCCCTAGAGGGCAGGTGGGACACTGAAGCTTTCTTT. The encoded protein is CATNSLEGRWDTEAFF. J is TRBJ1-1 and V is TRBV28; D remains unclear. The CDR3 spans 16 residues. Germline V gives CDR1 MDHEN, CDR2 SYDVKM. V dropped 10 bases and J dropped 3 bases, with 24 bases sitting between them.

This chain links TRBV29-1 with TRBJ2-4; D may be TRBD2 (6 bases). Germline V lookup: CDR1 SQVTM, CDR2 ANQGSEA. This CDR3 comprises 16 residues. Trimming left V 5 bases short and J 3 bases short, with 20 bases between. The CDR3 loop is CSVLRDSSGGKNIQYF. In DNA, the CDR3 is TGCAGCGTTCTCCGGGACTCCTCAGGTGGCAAAAACATTCAGTACTTC.

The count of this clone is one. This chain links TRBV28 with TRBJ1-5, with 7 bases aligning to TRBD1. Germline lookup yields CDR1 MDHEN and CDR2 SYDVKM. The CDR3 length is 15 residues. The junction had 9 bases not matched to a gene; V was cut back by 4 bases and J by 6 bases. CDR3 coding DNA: TGTGCCAGCAGTTCCCCGACAGGGCTCAGTCAGCCCCAGCATTTT. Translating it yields CASSSPTGLSQPQHF.

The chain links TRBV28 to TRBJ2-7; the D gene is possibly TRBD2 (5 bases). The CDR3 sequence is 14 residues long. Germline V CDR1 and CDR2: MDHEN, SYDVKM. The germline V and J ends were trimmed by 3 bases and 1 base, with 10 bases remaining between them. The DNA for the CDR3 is TGTGCCAGCAGTTTTGAGGGATTTTCCTACGAGCAGTACTTC. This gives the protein CASSFEGFSYEQYF. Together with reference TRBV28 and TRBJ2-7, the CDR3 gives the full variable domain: DVKVTQSSRYLVKRTGEKVFLECVQDMDHENMFWYRQDPGLGLRLIYFSYDVKMKEKGDIPEGYSVSREKKERFSLILESASTNQTSMYLCASSFEGFSYEQYFGPGTRLTVT.

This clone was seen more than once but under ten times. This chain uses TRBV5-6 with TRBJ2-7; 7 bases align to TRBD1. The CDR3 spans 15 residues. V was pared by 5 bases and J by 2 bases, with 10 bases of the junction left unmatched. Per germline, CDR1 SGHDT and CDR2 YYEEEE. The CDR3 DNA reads TGTGCCAGCAGTTTTAGACAGGGCGTAACCTACGAGCAGTACTTC. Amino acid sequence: CASSFRQGVTYEQYF.

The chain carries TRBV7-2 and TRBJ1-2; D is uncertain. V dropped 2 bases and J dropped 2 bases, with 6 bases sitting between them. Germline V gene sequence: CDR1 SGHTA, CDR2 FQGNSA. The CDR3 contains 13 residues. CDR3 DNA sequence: TGTGCCAGCAGCTTAAGAGGGAACTATGGCTACACCTTC. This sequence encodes CASSLRGNYGYTF.

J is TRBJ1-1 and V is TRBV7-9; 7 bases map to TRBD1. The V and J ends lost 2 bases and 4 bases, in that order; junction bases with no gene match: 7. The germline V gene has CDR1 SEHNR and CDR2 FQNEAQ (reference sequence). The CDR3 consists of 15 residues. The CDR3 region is CASSLSGSGGTEAFF. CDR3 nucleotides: TGTGCCAGCAGCTTATCGGGTTCAGGGGGCACTGAAGCTTTCTTT.

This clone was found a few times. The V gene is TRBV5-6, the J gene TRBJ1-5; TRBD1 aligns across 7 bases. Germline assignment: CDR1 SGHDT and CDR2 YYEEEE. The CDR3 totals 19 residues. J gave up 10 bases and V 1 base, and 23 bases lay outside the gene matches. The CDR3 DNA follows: TGTGCCAGCAGCTTGTTTAGGGGACAGTTCCGCGTCAAATCAAGACCCCAGCATTTT. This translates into CASSLFRGQFRVKSRPQHF.

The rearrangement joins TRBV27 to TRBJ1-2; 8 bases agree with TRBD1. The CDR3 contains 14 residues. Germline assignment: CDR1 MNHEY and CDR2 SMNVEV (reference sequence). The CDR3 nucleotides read TGTGCTTCCGGGACAGGACCTGAAGTAGGTGGCTACACCTTC. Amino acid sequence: CASGTGPEVGGYTF.

CDR3 in amino acids: CATSRVPGQLATNEKLFF. The DNA of the CDR3 is TGTGCCACCAGCAGAGTTCCGGGACAGCTAGCAACTAATGAAAAACTGTTTTTT. J is TRBJ1-4 and V is TRBV15; 7 bases line up with TRBD1. V was clipped by 1 base and J by 0 bases; unmatched bases: 8. CDR3 length equals 18 residues. Germline V gives CDR1 LNHNV, CDR2 YYDKDF (reference sequence).

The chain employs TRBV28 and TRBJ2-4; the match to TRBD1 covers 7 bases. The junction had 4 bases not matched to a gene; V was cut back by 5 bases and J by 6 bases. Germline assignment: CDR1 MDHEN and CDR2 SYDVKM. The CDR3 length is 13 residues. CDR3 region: CASSITGANIQYF. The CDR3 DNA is TGTGCCAGCAGTATAACAGGGGCAAACATTCAGTACTTC.

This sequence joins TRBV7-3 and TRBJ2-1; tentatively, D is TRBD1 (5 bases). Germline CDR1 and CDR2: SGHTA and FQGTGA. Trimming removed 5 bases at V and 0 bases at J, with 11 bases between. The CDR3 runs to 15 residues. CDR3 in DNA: TGTGCCAGCAGCCCTCGACAGAGCTCCTACAATGAGCAGTTCTTC. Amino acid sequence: CASSPRQSSYNEQFF.

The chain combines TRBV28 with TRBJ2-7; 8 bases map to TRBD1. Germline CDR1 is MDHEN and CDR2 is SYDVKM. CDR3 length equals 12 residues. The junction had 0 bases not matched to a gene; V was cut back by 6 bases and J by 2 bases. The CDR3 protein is CASRQGAYEQYF. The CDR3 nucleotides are TGTGCCAGCAGACAGGGGGCCTACGAGCAGTACTTC.

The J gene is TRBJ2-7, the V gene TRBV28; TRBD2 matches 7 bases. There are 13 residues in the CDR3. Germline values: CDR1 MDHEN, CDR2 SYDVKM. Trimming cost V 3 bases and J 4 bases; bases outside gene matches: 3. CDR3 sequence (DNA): TGTGCCAGCAGTTTGGGACTACTATACGAGCAGTACTTC. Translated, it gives CASSLGLLYEQYF.

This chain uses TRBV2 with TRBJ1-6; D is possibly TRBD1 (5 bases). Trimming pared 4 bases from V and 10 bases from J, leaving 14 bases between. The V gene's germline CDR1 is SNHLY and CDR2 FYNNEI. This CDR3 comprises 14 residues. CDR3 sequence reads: CASSGGVGRSPLHF. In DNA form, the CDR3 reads TGTGCCAGCAGTGGGGGGGTGGGGCGGTCACCCCTCCACTTT.

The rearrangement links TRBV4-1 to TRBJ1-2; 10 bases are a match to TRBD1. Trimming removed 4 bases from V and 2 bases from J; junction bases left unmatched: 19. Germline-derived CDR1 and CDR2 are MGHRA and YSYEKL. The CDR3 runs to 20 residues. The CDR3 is CASSPNLIRTGGGLNYGYTF. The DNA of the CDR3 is TGCGCCAGCAGCCCAAACCTAATAAGGACAGGGGGAGGGTTAAACTATGGCTACACCTTC.

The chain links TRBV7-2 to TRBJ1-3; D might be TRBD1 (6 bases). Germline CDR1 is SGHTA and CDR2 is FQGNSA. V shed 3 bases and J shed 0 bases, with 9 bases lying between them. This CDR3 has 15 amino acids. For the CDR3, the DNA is TGTGCCAGCAGCTTCGGGGGGCCCTCTGGAAACACCATATATTTT. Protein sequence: CASSFGGPSGNTIYF.

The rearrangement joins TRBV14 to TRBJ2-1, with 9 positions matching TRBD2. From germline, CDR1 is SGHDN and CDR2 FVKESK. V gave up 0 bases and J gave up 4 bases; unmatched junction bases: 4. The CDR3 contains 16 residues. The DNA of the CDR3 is TGTGCCAGCAGCCAAGACCTAGCGGGACCATACAATGAGCAGTTCTTC. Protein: CASSQDLAGPYNEQFF.

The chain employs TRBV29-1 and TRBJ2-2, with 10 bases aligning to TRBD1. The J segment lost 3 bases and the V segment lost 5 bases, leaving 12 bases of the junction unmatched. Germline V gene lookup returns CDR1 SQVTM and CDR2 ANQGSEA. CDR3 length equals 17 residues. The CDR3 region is CSVQSAGTGAYTGELFF. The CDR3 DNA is TGCAGCGTTCAATCAGCCGGGACAGGGGCGTACACCGGGGAGCTGTTTTTT.

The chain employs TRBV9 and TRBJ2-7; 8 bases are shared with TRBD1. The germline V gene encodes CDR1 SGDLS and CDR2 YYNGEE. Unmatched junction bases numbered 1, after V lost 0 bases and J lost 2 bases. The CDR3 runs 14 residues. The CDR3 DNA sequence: TGTGCCAGCAGCGTAGGGACAGGGCCCTACGAGCAGTACTTC. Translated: CASSVGTGPYEQYF.

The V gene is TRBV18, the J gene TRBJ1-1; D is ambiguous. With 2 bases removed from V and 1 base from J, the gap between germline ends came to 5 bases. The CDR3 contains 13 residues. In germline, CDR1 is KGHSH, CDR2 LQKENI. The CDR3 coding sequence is TGTGCCAGCTCACCAGCAGGGAACACTGAAGCTTTCTTT. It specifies CASSPAGNTEAFF.

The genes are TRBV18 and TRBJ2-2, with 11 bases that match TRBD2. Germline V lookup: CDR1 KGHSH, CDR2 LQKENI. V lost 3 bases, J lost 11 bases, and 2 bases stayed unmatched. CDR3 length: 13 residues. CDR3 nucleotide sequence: TGTGCCAGCTCACCCGGGACTAGCGGTGAGCTGTTTTTT. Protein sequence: CASSPGTSGELFF.

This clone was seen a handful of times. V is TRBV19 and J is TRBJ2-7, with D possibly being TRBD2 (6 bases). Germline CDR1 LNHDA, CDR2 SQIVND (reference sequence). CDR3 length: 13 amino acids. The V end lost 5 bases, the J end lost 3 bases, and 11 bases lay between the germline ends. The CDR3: CASSPMEGYEQYF. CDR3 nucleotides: TGTGCCAGTAGTCCTATGGAGGGCTACGAGCAGTACTTC.